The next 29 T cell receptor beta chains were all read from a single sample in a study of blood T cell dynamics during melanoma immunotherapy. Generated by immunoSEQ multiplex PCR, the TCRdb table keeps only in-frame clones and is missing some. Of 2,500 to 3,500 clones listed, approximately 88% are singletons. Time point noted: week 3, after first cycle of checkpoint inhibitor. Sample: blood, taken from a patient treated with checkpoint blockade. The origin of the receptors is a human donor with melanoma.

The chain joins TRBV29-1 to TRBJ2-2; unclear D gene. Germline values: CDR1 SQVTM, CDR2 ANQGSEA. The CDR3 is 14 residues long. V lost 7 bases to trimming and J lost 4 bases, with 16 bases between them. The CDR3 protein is CSGSSGSTTGELFF. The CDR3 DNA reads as TGCAGCGGCTCATCCGGGTCTACCACCGGGGAGCTGTTTTTT.

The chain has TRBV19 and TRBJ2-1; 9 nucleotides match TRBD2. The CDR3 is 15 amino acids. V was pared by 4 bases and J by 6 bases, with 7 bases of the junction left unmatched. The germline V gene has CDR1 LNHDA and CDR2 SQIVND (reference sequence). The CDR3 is CASSTLAGAVNEQFF. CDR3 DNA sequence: TGTGCCAGTAGTACATTAGCGGGAGCCGTCAATGAGCAGTTCTTC.

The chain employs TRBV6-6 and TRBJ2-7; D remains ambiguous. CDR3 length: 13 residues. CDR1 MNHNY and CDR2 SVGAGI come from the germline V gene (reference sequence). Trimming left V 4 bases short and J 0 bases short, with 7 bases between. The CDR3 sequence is CASSSDGSYEQYF. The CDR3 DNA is TGTGCCAGCAGTTCGGACGGCTCCTACGAGCAGTACTTC.

CDR3 loop: CASSIEGSTLNEQFF. The DNA of the CDR3 is TGTGCCAGTAGTATTGAGGGCAGTACTTTAAATGAGCAGTTCTTC. The chain carries TRBV19 and TRBJ2-1; maybe TRBD2 (5 bases). CDR3 length: 15 residues. The ends were cut back, 3 bases at V and 7 bases at J, with 16 bases in the middle. Per germline, CDR1 LNHDA and CDR2 SQIVND (reference sequence).

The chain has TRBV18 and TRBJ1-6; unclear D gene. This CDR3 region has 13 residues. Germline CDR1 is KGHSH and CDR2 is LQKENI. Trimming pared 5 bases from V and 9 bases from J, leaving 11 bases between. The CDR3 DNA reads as TGTGCCAGCTCAGGATCATACGGTTCACCCCTCCACTTT. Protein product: CASSGSYGSPLHF. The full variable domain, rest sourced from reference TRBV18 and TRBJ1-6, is NAGVMQNPRHLVRRRGQEARLRCSPMKGHSHVYWYRQLPEEGLKFMVYLQKENIIDESGMPKERFSAEFPKEGPSILRIQQVVRGDSAAYFCASSGSYGSPLHFGNGTRLTVT.

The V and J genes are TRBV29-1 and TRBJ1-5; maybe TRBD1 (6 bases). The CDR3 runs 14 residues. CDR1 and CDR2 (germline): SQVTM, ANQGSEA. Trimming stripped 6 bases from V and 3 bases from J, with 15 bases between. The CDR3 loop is CSVTEGGNNQPQHF. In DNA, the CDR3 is TGCAGCGTGACCGAAGGGGGGAACAATCAGCCCCAGCATTTT.

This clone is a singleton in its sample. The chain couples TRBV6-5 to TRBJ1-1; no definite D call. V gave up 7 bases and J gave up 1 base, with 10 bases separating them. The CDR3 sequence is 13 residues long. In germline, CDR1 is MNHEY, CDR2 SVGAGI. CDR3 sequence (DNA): TGTGCCAGCATTCGTGGGGAGAACACTGAAGCTTTCTTT. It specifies CASIRGENTEAFF.

This chain's CDR3 is CASSLAQGAQHF. The CDR3 nucleotides read TGTGCCAGCAGCTTAGCACAGGGCGCCCAGCATTTT. The chain employs TRBV7-8 and TRBJ1-5; D is perhaps TRBD1 (6 bases). From germline, CDR1 is SGHVS and CDR2 FQNEAQ. V shed 0 bases and J shed 11 bases, with 8 bases lying between them. The CDR3 loop spans 12 amino acids.

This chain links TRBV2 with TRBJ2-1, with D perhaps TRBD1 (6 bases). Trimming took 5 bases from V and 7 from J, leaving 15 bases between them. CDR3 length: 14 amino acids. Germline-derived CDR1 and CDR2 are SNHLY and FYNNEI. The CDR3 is CASSTVDRKNEQFF. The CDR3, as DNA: TGTGCCAGCAGTACCGTGGACAGAAAGAATGAGCAGTTCTTC. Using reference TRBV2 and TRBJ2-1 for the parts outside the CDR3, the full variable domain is EPEVTQTPSHQVTQMGQEVILRCVPISNHLYFYWYRQILGQKVEFLVSFYNNEISEKSEIFDDQFSVERPDGSNFTLKIRSTKLEDSAMYFCASSTVDRKNEQFFGPGTRLTVL.

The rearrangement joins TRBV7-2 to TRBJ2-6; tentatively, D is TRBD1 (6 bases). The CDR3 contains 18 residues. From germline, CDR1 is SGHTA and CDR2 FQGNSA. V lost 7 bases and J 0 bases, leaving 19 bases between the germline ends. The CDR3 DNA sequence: TGTGCCAGCAAAGCCCCGGGACAAATATCCTCTGGGGCCAACGTCCTGACTTTC. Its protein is CASKAPGQISSGANVLTF. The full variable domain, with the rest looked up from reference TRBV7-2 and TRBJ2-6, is GAGVSQSPSNKVTEKGKDVELRCDPISGHTALYWYRQSLGQGLEFLIYFQGNSAPDKSGLPSDRFSAERTGGSVSTLTIQRTQQEDSAVYLCASKAPGQISSGANVLTFGAGSRLTVL.

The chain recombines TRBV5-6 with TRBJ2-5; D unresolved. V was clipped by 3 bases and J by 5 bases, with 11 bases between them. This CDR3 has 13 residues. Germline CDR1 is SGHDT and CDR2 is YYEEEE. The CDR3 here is CASSYTLEETQYF. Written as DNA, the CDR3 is TGTGCCAGCAGCTACACACTGGAGGAGACCCAGTACTTC.

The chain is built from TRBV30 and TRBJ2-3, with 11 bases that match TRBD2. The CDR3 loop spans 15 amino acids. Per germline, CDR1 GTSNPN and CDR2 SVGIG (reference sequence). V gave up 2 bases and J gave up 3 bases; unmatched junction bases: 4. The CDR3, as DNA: TGTGCCTGGAGTAGAAGACTAGCGGGGACAGATACGCAGTATTTT. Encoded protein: CAWSRRLAGTDTQYF.

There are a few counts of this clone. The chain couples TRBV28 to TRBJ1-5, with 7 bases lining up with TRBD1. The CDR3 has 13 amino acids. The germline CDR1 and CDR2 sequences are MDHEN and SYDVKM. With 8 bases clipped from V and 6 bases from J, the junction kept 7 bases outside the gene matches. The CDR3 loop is CASLGTVGQPQHF. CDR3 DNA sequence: TGTGCCAGCCTCGGGACAGTCGGTCAGCCCCAGCATTTT.

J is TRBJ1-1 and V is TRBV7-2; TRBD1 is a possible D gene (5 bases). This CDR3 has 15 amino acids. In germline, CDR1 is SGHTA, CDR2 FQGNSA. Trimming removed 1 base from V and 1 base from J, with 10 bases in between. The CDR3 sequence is CASSLERGPNTEAFF. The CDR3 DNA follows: TGTGCCAGCAGCTTAGAAAGGGGTCCGAACACTGAAGCTTTCTTT.

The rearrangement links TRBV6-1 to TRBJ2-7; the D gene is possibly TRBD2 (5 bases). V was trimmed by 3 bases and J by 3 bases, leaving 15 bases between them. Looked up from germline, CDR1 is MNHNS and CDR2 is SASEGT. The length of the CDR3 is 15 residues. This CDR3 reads CASSDRSRVGYEQYF. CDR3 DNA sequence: TGTGCCAGCAGTGACCGGTCGCGGGTGGGCTACGAGCAGTACTTC.

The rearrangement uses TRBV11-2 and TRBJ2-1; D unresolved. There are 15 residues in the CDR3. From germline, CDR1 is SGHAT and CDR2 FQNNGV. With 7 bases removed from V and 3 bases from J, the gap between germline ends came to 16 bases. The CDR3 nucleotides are TGTGCCAGCAACCCCGAGCGCCTCGTCTACAATGAGCAGTTCTTC. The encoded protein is CASNPERLVYNEQFF. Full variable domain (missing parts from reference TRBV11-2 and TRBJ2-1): EAGVAQSPRYKIIEKRQSVAFWCNPISGHATLYWYQQILGQGPKLLIQFQNNGVVDDSQLPKDRFSAERLKGVDSTLKIQPAKLEDSAVYLCASNPERLVYNEQFFGPGTRLTVL.

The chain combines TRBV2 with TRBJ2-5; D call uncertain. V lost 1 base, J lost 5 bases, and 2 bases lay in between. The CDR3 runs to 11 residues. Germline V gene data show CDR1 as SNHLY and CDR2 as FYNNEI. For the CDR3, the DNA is TGTGCCAGCAGTGAAGGGGAGACCCAGTACTTC. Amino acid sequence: CASSEGETQYF.

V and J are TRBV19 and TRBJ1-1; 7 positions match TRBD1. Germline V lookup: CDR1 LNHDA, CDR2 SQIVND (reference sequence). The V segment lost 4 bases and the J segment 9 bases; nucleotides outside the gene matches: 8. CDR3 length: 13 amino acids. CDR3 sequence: CASSSGQASKAFF. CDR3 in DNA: TGTGCCAGTAGTAGTGGACAGGCCAGTAAAGCTTTCTTT.

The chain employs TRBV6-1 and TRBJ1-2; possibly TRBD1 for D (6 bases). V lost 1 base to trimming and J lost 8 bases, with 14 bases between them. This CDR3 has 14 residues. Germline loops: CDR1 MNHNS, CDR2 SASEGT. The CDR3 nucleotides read TGTGCCAGCAGTGAAGTCCGCGGGACAACCGGCTACACCTTC. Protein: CASSEVRGTTGYTF.

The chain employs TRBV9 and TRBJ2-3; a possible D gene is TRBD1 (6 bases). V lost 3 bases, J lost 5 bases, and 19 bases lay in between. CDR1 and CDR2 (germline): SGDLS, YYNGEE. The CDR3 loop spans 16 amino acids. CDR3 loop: CASSAQGKGGGDTQYF. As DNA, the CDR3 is TGTGCCAGCAGCGCCCAGGGGAAAGGGGGTGGAGATACGCAGTATTTT. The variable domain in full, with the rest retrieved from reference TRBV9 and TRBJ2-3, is DSGVTQTPKHLITATGQRVTLRCSPRSGDLSVYWYQQSLDQGLQFLIQYYNGEERAKGNILERFSAQQFPDLHSELNLSSLELGDSALYFCASSAQGKGGGDTQYFGPGTRLTVL.

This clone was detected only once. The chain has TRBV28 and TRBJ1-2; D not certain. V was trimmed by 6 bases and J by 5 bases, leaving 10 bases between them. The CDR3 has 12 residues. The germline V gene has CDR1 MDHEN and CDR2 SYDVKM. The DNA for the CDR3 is TGTGCCAGCAGCTCCGGCATATATGGCTACACCTTC. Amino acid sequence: CASSSGIYGYTF.

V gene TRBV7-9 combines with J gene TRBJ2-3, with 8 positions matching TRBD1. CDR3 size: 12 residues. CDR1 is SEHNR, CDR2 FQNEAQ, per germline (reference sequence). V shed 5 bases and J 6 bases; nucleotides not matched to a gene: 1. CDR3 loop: CASSPGGDTQYF. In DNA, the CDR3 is TGTGCCAGCAGCCCAGGGGGCGATACGCAGTATTTT. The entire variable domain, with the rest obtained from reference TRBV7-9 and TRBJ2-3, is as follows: DTGVSQNPRHKITKRGQNVTFRCDPISEHNRLYWYRQTLGQGPEFLTYFQNEAQLEKSRLLSDRFSAERPKGSFSTLEIQRTEQGDSAMYLCASSPGGDTQYFGPGTRLTVL.

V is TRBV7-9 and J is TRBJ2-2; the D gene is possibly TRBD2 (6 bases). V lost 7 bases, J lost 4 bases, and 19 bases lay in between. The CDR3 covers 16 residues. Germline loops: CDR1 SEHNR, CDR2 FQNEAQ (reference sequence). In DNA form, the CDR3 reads TGTGCCAGCATCAACCGACTTTCCGGGGGCACCGGGGAGCTGTTTTTT. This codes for CASINRLSGGTGELFF.

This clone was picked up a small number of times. This CDR3 reads CASSINSGTGNYGYTF. As DNA, the CDR3 is TGTGCCAGTAGTATTAACTCCGGGACAGGGAACTATGGCTACACCTTC. The chain is built from TRBV19 and TRBJ1-2; 9 bases match TRBD1. The trim removed 3 bases at V and 2 bases at J, leaving 7 bases unmatched. The CDR3 sequence is 16 residues long. Germline CDR1 is LNHDA and CDR2 is SQIVND (reference sequence).

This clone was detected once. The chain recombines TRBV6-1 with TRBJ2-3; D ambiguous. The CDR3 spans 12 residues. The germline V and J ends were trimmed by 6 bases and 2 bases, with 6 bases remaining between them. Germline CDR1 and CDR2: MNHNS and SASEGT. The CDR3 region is CASRVSTDTQYF. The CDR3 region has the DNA TGTGCCAGCAGGGTGTCCACAGATACGCAGTATTTT.

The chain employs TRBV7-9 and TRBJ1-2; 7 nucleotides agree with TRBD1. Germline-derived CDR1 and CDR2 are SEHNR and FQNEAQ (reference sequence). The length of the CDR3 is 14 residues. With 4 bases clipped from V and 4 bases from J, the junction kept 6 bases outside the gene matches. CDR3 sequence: CASSSTGRIYGYTF. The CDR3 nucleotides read TGTGCCAGCAGCTCGACAGGGCGGATCTATGGCTACACCTTC. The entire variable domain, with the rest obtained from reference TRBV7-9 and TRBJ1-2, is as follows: DTGVSQNPRHKITKRGQNVTFRCDPISEHNRLYWYRQTLGQGPEFLTYFQNEAQLEKSRLLSDRFSAERPKGSFSTLEIQRTEQGDSAMYLCASSSTGRIYGYTFGSGTRLTVV.

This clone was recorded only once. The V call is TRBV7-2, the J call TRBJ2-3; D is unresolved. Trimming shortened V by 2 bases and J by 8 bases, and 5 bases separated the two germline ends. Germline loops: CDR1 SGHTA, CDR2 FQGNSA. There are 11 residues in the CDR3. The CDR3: CASSLSVTQYF. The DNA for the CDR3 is TGTGCCAGCAGCTTATCAGTTACGCAGTATTTT.

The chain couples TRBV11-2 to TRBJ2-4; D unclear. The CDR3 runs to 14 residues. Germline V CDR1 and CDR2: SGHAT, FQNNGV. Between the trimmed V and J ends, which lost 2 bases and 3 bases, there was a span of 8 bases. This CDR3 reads CASSLTDLKNIQYF. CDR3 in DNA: TGTGCCAGCAGCTTAACGGATCTCAAAAACATTCAGTACTTC.

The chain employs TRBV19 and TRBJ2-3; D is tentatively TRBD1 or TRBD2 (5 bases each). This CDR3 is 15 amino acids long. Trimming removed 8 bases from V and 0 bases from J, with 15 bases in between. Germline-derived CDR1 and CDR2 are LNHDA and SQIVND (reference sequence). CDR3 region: CASWGKTTSTDTQYF. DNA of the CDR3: TGTGCCAGTTGGGGGAAGACAACTAGCACAGATACGCAGTATTTT.